The clone carrying this T cell receptor beta chain has only a few counts. CDR1 and CDR2 (germline): MNHEY, SMNVEV (reference sequence). The CDR3 has 17 amino acids. The ends were cut back, 2 bases at V and 0 bases at J, with 11 bases in the middle. Assay used: immunoSEQ multiplex PCR; TCRdb lists only in-frame clones, some missing. The repertoire holds some 5,000 clones, with approximately 11% as singletons. The source of the sample is a study of tumour-infiltrating T cells in Burkitt lymphoma. The sequenced material came from tumor tissue. This clonotype was obtained from a human donor with diffuse large B-cell lymphoma. The V gene is TRBV27, the J gene TRBJ2-6; no firm D call. The CDR3 nucleotides read TGTGCCAGCAGTTTACTGTCCGAAAGCTCTGGGGCCAACGTCCTGACTTTC. It is translated as CASSLLSESSGANVLTF.